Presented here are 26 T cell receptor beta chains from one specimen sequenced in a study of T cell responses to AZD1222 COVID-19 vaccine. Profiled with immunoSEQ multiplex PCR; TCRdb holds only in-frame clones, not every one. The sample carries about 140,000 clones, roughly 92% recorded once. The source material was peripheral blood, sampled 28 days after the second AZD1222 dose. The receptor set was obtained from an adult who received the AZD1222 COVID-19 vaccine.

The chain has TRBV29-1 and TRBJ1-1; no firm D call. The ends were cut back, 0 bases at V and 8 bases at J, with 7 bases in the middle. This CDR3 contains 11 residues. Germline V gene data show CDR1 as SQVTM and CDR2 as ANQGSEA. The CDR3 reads CSVEEGREAFF. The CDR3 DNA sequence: TGCAGCGTTGAAGAAGGGAGAGAAGCTTTCTTT.

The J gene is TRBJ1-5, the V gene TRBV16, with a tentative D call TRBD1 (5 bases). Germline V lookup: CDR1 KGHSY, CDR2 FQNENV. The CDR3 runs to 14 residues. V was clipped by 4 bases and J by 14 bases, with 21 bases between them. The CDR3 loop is CASSRNPREGGKHF. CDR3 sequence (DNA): TGTGCCAGCAGCCGAAACCCCAGGGAGGGTGGGAAGCATTTT.

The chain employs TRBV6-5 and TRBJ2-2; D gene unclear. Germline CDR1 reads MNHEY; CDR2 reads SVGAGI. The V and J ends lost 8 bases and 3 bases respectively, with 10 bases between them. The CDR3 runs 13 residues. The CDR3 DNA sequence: TGTGCCAGCCTTGCTAGGGACACCGGGGAGCTGTTTTTT. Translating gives CASLARDTGELFF.

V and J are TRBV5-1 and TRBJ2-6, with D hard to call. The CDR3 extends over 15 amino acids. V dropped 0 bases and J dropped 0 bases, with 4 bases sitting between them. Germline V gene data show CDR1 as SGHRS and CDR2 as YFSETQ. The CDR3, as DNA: TGCGCCAGCAGCTTGGACAGCTCTGGGGCCAACGTCCTGACTTTC. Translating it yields CASSLDSSGANVLTF.

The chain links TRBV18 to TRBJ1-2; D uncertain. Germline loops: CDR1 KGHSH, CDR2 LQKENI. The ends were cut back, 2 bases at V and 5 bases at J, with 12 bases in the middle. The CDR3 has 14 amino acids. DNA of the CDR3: TGTGCCAGCTCACCAGATCCGGAGGCATATGGCTACACCTTC. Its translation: CASSPDPEAYGYTF.

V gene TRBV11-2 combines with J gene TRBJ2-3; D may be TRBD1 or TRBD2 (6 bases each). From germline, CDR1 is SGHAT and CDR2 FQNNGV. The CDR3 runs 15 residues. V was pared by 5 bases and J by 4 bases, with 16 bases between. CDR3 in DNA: TGTGCCAGCAGCCCCCAAGGGGGGTCCCCAGATACGCAGTATTTT. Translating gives CASSPQGGSPDTQYF.

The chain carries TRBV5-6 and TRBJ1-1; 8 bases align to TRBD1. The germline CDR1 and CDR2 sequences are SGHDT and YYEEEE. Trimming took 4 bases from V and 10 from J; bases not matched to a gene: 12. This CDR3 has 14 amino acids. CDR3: CASSLRTGLGLAFF. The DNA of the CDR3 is TGTGCCAGCAGCCTAAGGACAGGGTTGGGATTAGCTTTCTTT.

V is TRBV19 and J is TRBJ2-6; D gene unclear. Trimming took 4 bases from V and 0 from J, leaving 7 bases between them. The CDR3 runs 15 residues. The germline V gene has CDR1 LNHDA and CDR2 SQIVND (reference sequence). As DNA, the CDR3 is TGTGCCAGTAGTAAGGTGGCCTCTGGGGCCAACGTCCTGACTTTC. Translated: CASSKVASGANVLTF.

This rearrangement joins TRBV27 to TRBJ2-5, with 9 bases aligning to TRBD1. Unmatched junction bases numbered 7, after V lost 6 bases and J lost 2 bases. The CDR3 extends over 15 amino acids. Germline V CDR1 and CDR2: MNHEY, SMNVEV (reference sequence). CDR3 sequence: CASRANRGQQETQYF. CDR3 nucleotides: TGTGCCAGCAGGGCGAACAGGGGGCAACAAGAGACCCAGTACTTC.

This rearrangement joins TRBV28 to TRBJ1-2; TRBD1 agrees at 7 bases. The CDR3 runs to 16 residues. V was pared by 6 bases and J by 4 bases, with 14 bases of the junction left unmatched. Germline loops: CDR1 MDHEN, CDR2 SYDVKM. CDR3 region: CASRLIRTGHAYGYTF. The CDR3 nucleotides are TGTGCCAGCAGACTGATTCGGACAGGCCATGCCTATGGCTACACCTTC.

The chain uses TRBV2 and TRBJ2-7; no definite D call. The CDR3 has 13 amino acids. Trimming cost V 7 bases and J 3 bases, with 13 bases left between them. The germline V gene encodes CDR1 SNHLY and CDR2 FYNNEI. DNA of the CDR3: TGTGCCAGCACTCGCGAGAGTTTCTACGAGCAGTACTTC. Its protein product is CASTRESFYEQYF.

The CDR3 region has the DNA TGTGCCAGCAGTTACATGACTGCCGGAAACACCATATATTTT. Translation: CASSYMTAGNTIYF. The chain couples TRBV6-5 to TRBJ1-3, with unresolved D. Germline V gives CDR1 MNHEY, CDR2 SVGAGI. CDR3 length equals 14 residues. Trimming shortened V by 2 bases and J by 4 bases, and 9 bases separated the two germline ends.

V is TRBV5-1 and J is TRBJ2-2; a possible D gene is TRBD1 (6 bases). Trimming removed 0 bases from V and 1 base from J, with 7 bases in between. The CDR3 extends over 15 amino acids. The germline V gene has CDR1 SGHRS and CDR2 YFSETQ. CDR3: CASSLAQGNTGELFF. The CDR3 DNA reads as TGCGCCAGCAGCTTGGCACAGGGGAACACCGGGGAGCTGTTTTTT.

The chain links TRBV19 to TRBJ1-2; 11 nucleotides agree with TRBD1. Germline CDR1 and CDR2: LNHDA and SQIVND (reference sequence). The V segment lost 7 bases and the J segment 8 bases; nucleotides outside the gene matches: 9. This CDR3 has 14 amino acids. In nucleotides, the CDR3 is TGTGCCAGTACTCGGGACAGGGGGAGGTACGGCTACACCTTC. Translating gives CASTRDRGRYGYTF.

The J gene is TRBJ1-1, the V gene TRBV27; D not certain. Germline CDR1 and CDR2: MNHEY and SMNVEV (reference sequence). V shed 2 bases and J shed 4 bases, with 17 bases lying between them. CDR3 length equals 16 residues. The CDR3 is CASSLRFVGVSTEAFF. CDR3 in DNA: TGTGCCAGCAGTTTACGGTTCGTGGGAGTTAGCACTGAAGCTTTCTTT.

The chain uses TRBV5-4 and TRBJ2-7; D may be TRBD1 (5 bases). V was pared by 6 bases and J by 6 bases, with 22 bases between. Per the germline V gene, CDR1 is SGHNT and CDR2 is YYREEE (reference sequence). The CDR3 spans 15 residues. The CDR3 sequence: CASNNQAAGRLEQYF. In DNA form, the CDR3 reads TGTGCCAGCAATAATCAGGCGGCAGGGCGTCTCGAGCAGTACTTC.

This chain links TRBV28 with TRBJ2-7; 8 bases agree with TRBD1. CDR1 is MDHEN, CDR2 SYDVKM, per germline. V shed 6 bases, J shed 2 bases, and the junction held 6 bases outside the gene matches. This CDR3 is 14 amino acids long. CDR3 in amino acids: CASRQQGVTYEQYF. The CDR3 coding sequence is TGTGCCAGCAGGCAACAGGGGGTGACCTACGAGCAGTACTTC.

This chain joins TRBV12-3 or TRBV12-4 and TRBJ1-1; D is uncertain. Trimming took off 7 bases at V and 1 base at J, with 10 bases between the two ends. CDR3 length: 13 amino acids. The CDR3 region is CASTRTRNTEAFF. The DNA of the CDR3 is TGTGCCAGCACGAGGACCCGGAACACTGAAGCTTTCTTT.

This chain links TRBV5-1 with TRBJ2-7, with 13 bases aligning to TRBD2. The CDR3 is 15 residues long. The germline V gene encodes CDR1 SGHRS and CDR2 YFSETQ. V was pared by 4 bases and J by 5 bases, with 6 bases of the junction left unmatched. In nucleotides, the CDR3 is TGCGCCAGCAGCCTACTAGCGGGAGGGCCCCACGAGCAGTACTTC. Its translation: CASSLLAGGPHEQYF.

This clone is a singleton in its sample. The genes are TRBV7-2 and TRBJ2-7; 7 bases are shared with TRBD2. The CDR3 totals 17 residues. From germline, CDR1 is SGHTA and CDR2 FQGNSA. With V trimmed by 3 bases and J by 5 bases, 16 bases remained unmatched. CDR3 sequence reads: CASSFLFAGALRNEQYF. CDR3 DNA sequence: TGTGCCAGCAGCTTCCTTTTTGCGGGAGCTCTCCGCAACGAGCAGTACTTC.

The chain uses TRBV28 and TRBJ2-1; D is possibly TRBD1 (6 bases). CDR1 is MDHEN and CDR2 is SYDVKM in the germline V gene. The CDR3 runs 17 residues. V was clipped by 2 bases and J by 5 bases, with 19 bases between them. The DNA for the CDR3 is TGTGCCAGCAGTTTAGGTCGGAGGACAGTATGGAACAATGAGCAGTTCTTC. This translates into CASSLGRRTVWNNEQFF. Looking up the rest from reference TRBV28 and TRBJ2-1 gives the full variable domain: DVKVTQSSRYLVKRTGEKVFLECVQDMDHENMFWYRQDPGLGLRLIYFSYDVKMKEKGDIPEGYSVSREKKERFSLILESASTNQTSMYLCASSLGRRTVWNNEQFFGPGTRLTVL.

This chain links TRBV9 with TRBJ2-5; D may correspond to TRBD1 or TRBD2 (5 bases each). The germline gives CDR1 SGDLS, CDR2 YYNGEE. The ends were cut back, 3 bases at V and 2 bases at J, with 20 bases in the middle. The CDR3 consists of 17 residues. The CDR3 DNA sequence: TGTGCCAGCAGCGATACCGGGACGTCGGGATTACAAGAGACCCAGTACTTC. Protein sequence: CASSDTGTSGLQETQYF.

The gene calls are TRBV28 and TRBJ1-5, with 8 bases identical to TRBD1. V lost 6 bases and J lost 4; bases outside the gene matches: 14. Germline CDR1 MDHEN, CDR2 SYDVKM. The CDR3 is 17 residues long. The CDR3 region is CASRGQVPLMGNQPQHF. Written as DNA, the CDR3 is TGTGCCAGCAGGGGACAGGTCCCCTTAATGGGGAATCAGCCCCAGCATTTT.

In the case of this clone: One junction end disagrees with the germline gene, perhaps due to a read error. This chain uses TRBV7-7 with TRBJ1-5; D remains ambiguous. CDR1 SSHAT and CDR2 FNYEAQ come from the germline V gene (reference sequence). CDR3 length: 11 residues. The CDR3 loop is CASSSPGPQHF. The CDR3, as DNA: TGTGCTAGCAGCTCTCCGGGTCCCCAGCATTTT.

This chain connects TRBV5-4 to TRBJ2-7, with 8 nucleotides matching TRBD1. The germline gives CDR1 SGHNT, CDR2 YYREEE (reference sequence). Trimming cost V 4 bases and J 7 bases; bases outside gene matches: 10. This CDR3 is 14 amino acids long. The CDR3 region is CASSPRTGSGEQYF. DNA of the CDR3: TGTGCCAGCAGCCCCCGGACAGGGTCTGGAGAGCAGTACTTC.

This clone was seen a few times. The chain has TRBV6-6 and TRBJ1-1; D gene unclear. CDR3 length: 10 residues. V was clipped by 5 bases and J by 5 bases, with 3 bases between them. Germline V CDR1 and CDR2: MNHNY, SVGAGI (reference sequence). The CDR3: CASSGTEAFF. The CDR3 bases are TGTGCCAGCAGTGGAACTGAAGCTTTCTTT.